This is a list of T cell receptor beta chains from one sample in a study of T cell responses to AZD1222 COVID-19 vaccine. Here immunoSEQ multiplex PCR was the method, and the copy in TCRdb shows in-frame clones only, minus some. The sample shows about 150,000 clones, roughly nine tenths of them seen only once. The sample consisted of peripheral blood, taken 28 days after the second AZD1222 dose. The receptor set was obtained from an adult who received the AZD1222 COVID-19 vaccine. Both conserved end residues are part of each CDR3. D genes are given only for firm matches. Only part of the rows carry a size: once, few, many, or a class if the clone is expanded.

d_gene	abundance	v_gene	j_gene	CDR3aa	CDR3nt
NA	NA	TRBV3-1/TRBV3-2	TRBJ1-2	CASSQSRQGRVYGYTF	TGTGCCAGCAGCCAATCCCGGCAGGGGCGGGTTTATGGCTACACCTTC
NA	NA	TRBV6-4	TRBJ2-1	CASSVLASDPFNEQFF	TGTGCCAGCAGTGTATTGGCCAGCGACCCATTCAATGAGCAGTTCTTC
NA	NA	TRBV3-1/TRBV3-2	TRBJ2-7	CASSQDMSYEQYF	TGTGCCAGCAGCCAAGACATGTCCTACGAGCAGTACTTC
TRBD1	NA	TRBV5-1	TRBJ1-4	CASSLLSPGQGSEKLFF	TGCGCCAGCAGCTTGCTATCCCCGGGACAGGGAAGCGAAAAACTGTTTTTT
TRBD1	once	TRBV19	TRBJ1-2	CASSVGTVANYGYTF	TGTGCCAGTAGTGTGGGGACAGTTGCTAACTATGGCTACACCTTC
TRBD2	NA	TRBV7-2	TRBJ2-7	CASSLRTSGRNEQYF	TGTGCCAGCAGCTTAAGGACTAGCGGGAGAAACGAGCAGTACTTC
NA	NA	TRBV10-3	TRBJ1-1	CAISDGGNTEAFF	TGTGCCATCAGTGATGGGGGGAACACTGAAGCTTTCTTT
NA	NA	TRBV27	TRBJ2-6	CASSFSGANVLTF	TGTGCCAGCAGTTTTTCCGGGGCCAACGTCCTGACTTTC
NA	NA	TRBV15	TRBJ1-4	CATSRGGLSNEKLFF	TGTGCCACCAGCAGAGGCGGACTTTCTAATGAAAAACTGTTTTTT
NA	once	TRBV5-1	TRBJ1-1	CASSPDTIRSEAFF	TGCGCCAGCAGCCCGGACACCATAAGGTCTGAAGCTTTCTTT
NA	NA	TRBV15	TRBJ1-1	CATSSGRVTEAFF	TGTGCCACCAGTTCCGGCAGGGTAACTGAAGCTTTCTTT
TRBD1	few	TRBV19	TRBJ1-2	CASTQTGQGDYGYTF	TGTGCCAGTACTCAAACGGGACAGGGCGACTATGGCTACACCTTC
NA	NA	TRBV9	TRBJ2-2	CASSVAAIPTGELFF	TGTGCCAGCAGCGTAGCCGCTATTCCCACCGGGGAGCTGTTTTTT
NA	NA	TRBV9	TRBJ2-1	CASSVAGVNVGSYNEQFF	TGTGCCAGCAGCGTAGCGGGAGTAAACGTAGGTTCCTACAATGAGCAGTTCTTC
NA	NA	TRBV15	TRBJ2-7	CATSRDLREGGEEQYF	TGTGCCACCAGCAGAGATCTGAGGGAAGGAGGGGAAGAGCAGTACTTC
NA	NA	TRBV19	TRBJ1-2	CASSIPRWGRANYGYTF	TGTGCCAGTAGTATACCCCGTTGGGGGAGGGCCAACTATGGCTACACCTTC
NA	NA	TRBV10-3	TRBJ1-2	CAISDRAGERYGYTF	TGTGCCATCAGTGACCGGGCAGGGGAGAGGTATGGCTACACCTTC
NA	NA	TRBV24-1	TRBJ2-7	CATSGVRYEQYF	TGTGCCACCAGTGGGGTACGTTACGAGCAGTACTTC
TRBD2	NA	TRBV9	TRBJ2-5	CASSVGLAGEGGETQYF	TGTGCCAGCAGCGTAGGACTAGCGGGAGAGGGGGGAGAGACCCAGTACTTC
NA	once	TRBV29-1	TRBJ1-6	CSVGAGWGISPLHF	TGCAGCGTTGGGGCAGGGTGGGGGATTTCACCCCTCCACTTT
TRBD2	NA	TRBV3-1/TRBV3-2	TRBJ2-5	CASSRELAGGQETQYF	TGTGCCAGCAGCCGAGAACTAGCGGGAGGGCAAGAGACCCAGTACTTC
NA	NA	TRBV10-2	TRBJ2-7	CASSEGGILSYEQYF	TGCGCCAGCAGTGAGGGCGGGATCCTCTCCTACGAGCAGTACTTC
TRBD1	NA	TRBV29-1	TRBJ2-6	CSVGTGASSGANVLTF	TGCAGCGTTGGGACAGGGGCGAGCTCTGGGGCCAACGTCCTGACTTTC
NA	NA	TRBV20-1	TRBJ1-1	CSARDQGIAFF	TGCAGTGCTAGAGATCAAGGGATAGCTTTCTTT
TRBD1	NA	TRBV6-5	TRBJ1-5	CASSRTGESNQPQHF	TGTGCCAGCAGTCGGACAGGGGAAAGCAATCAGCCCCAGCATTTT
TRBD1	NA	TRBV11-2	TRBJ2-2	CASSTTGGVNTGELFF	TGTGCCAGCAGCACAACAGGGGGCGTAAACACCGGGGAGCTGTTTTTT
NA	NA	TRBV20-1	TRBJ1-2	CSAIEGHGYTF	TGCAGTGCCATTGAGGGACATGGCTACACCTTC
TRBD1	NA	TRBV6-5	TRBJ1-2	CASTTGTGLNGYTF	TGTGCCAGCACCACCGGGACAGGGCTCAATGGCTACACCTTC
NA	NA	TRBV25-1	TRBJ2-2	CASTSTGELFF	TGTGCCAGCACTTCTACCGGGGAGCTGTTTTTT
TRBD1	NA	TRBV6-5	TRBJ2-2	CASSSGTANTGELFF	TGTGCCAGCAGCTCCGGGACAGCGAACACCGGGGAGCTGTTTTTT
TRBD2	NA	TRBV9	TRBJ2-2	CASSPSGSVGGELFF	TGTGCCAGCAGCCCCAGCGGGAGTGTCGGCGGGGAGCTGTTTTTT
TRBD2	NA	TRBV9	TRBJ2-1	CASSLERGTSDEQFF	TGTGCCAGCAGCCTCGAGAGGGGGACTAGCGATGAGCAGTTCTTC
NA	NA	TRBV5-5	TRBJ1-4	CASSFQGTTNEKLFF	TGTGCCAGCAGCTTCCAGGGGACAACTAATGAAAAACTGTTTTTT
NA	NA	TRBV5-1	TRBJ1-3	CASSLRRASGNTIYF	TGCGCCAGCAGCTTGAGACGTGCCTCTGGAAACACCATATATTTT
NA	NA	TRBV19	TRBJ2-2	CASSSSGTGELFF	TGTGCCAGTAGTTCGTCAGGCACCGGGGAGCTGTTTTTT
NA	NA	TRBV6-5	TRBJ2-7	CASSLADSYEQYF	TGTGCCAGCAGTCTCGCAGATTCCTACGAGCAGTACTTC
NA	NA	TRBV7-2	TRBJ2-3	CASSFRSDTQYF	TGTGCCAGCAGCTTTAGATCAGATACGCAGTATTTT
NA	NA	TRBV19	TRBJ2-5	CASKGGKETQYF	TGTGCCAGTAAGGGTGGAAAAGAGACCCAGTACTTC
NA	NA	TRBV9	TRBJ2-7	CASSVGLVDYEQYF	TGTGCCAGCAGCGTAGGGTTGGTCGACTACGAGCAGTACTTC
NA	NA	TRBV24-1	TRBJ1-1	CATSGLDTDTEAFF	TGTGCCACCAGTGGCCTGGACACAGACACTGAAGCTTTCTTT
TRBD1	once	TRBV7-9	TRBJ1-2	CASSTGTGDYGYTF	TGTGCCAGCAGCACGGGGACAGGGGACTATGGCTACACCTTC
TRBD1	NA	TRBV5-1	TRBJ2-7	CASSVGQGFDEQYF	TGCGCCAGCAGTGTAGGACAGGGGTTCGACGAGCAGTACTTC
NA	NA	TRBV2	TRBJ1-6	CASREDPDYNSPLHF	TGTGCCAGCAGGGAGGACCCAGATTATAATTCACCCCTCCACTTT
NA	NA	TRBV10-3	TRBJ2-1	CAISESGRPPYSYNEQFF	TGTGCCATCAGTGAGTCGGGCAGACCACCTTACTCCTACAATGAGCAGTTCTTC
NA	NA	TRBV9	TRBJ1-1	CASSVGTITNTEAFF	TGTGCCAGCAGCGTTGGGACAATCACGAACACTGAAGCTTTCTTT